A single sample gave rise to the 31 T cell receptor beta chains below, sequenced in a study of neurological immune-mediated disorders. TCRdb used MiXCR to reprocess the 5' RACE reads, holding one entry per CDR3 protein. This sample has about 59,000 distinct CDR3 sequences; over 9.5% occur once, and the top ten carry about 10%. Material for sequencing was PBMCs. The receptors come from a woman aged 60 to 75 with HTLV-1-associated myelopathy (HAM/TSP).

This clonotype was recorded a few times. The rearrangement joins TRBV20-1 to TRBJ2-3; the match to TRBD2 covers 7 bases. Germline V gives CDR1 DFQATT, CDR2 SNEGSKA (reference sequence). J lost 1 base, V lost 3 bases, and 7 bases had no gene match. The CDR3 extends over 15 amino acids. DNA for the CDR3: TGCAGTGCTAGTATATCTAGCGGACGCACAGATACGCAGTATTTT. Its translation is CSASISSGRTDTQYF.

This clonotype was detected ten times or more. The chain links TRBV5-1 to TRBJ2-2; 7 nucleotides line up with TRBD2. Germline-derived CDR1 and CDR2 are SGHRS and YFSETQ. With V trimmed by 4 bases and J by 1 base, 4 bases remained unmatched. The CDR3 contains 15 residues. The CDR3 sequence: CASSPQRGNTGELFF. CDR3 bases: TGCGCCAGCAGCCCTCAGCGGGGGAACACCGGGGAGCTGTTTTTT.

This clonotype was seen more than once but under ten times. This chain uses TRBV20-1 with TRBJ2-4; D is unresolved. Germline V gives CDR1 DFQATT, CDR2 SNEGSKA (reference sequence). The CDR3 totals 11 residues. With 0 bases removed from V and 9 bases from J, the gap between germline ends came to 6 bases. The DNA for the CDR3 is TGCAGTGCTAGAGATGGGGTCATTCAGTACTTC. Residues: CSARDGVIQYF.

This clonotype came up many times. This chain joins TRBV10-3 and TRBJ1-2; 7 bases map to TRBD1. Losses at the gene ends were 8 bases for V and 8 bases for J; bases not matched to a gene: 20. This CDR3 contains 16 residues. Germline V CDR1 and CDR2: ENHRY, SYGVKD. The CDR3 DNA reads as TGTGCCATCTCAAAGGGGGCAGGGGCGATTGTCGGCGGCTACACCTTC. Protein product: CAISKGAGAIVGGYTF.

This clonotype was picked up many times. The chain is built from TRBV12-3 or TRBV12-4 and TRBJ1-6; no definite D call. Trimming shortened V by 2 bases and J by 6 bases, and 2 bases separated the two germline ends. CDR3 length equals 12 residues. This chain's CDR3 is CASSLSNSPLHF. CDR3 DNA: TGTGCCAGCAGTTTAAGTAATTCACCCCTCCACTTT.

This clonotype was found many times. This chain uses TRBV7-2 with TRBJ2-7; D not resolved. From germline, CDR1 is SGHTA and CDR2 FQGNSA. The CDR3 spans 14 residues. V was trimmed by 4 bases and J by 3 bases, leaving 13 bases between them. The CDR3 DNA reads as TGTGCCAGCAGCTCCGCTTTGGCAATCTACGAGCAGTACTTC. Translation gives CASSSALAIYEQYF. Variable domain in full (rest from reference TRBV7-2 and TRBJ2-7): GAGVSQSPSNKVTEKGKDVELRCDPISGHTALYWYRQSLGQGLEFLIYFQGNSAPDKSGLPSDRFSAERTGGSVSTLTIQRTQQEDSAVYLCASSSALAIYEQYFGPGTRLTVT.

This clonotype was recorded at least ten times. The CDR3 DNA reads as TGTGCCAGCAGGACTAGCGGGTCTACCTACAATGAGCAGTTCTTC. As protein: CASRTSGSTYNEQFF. J is TRBJ2-1 and V is TRBV3-1; 10 bases align to TRBD2. The V segment lost 6 bases and the J segment 2 bases; nucleotides outside the gene matches: 4. The germline CDR1 and CDR2 sequences are LGHDT and YNNKEL (reference sequence). The length of the CDR3 is 15 residues.

In this sample, this clonotype turned up many times. The gene calls are TRBV5-1 and TRBJ2-1; D not certain. V was shortened by 0 bases and J by 1 base, with 5 bases between the two germline ends. Germline lookup yields CDR1 SGHRS and CDR2 YFSETQ. The CDR3 sequence is 14 residues long. For the CDR3, the DNA is TGCGCCAGCAGCTTGGATAAATCCTACAATGAGCAGTTCTTC. This translates into CASSLDKSYNEQFF.

This clonotype was found many times. The V and J genes are TRBV28 and TRBJ2-5, with 7 bases matching TRBD2. Germline V CDR1 and CDR2: MDHEN, SYDVKM. Unmatched junction bases numbered 12, after V lost 6 bases and J lost 8 bases. There are 14 residues in the CDR3. The CDR3 region has the DNA TGTGCCAGCAGCAGCGGGACCTACTTAACTACCCAGTACTTC. It encodes CASSSGTYLTTQYF.

This clonotype was counted ten times or more. The chain uses TRBV5-1 and TRBJ1-1, with a possible D match to TRBD1 (5 bases). Germline V gives CDR1 SGHRS, CDR2 YFSETQ. V lost 3 bases to trimming and J lost 4 bases, with 7 bases between them. CDR3 length: 12 residues. CDR3 residues: CASSSGGTEAFF. CDR3 bases: TGCGCCAGCAGCTCCGGGGGCACTGAAGCTTTCTTT.

In this sample, this clonotype is medium-sized. The genes are TRBV7-9 and TRBJ2-3; no definite D call. Germline V gene sequence: CDR1 SEHNR, CDR2 FQNEAQ (reference sequence). Trimming shortened V by 4 bases and J by 5 bases, and 10 bases separated the two germline ends. The length of the CDR3 is 13 residues. CDR3 in amino acids: CASSYSIGDTQYF. In DNA, the CDR3 is TGTGCCAGCAGCTATAGTATCGGAGATACGCAGTATTTT. The full variable domain, its missing parts supplied by reference TRBV7-9 and TRBJ2-3, is DTGVSQNPRHKITKRGQNVTFRCDPISEHNRLYWYRQTLGQGPEFLTYFQNEAQLEKSRLLSDRFSAERPKGSFSTLEIQRTEQGDSAMYLCASSYSIGDTQYFGPGTRLTVL.

This clonotype was detected ten times or more. The chain links TRBV2 to TRBJ2-7; 8 bases fit TRBD1. In germline, CDR1 is SNHLY, CDR2 FYNNEI. After removal of 5 bases from V and 6 bases from J, the junction contained 3 bases not matched to a gene. The CDR3 has 12 amino acids. CDR3 in amino acids: CASSLQGAEQYF. The CDR3 DNA is TGTGCCAGCAGTCTTCAGGGGGCCGAGCAGTACTTC.

This clonotype appeared many times. The rearrangement joins TRBV7-7 to TRBJ2-1, with 11 positions matching TRBD2. CDR1 is SSHAT, CDR2 FNYEAQ, per germline (reference sequence). There are 15 residues in the CDR3. In DNA form, the CDR3 reads TGTGTTAGCAGCTTACTAGCGGGAGCGGACAATGAGCAGTTCTTC. Amino acids: CVSSLLAGADNEQFF.

This clonotype showed up many times. V is TRBV15 and J is TRBJ1-6; possibly TRBD1 for D (6 bases). CDR1 and CDR2 (germline): LNHNV, YYDKDF (reference sequence). The CDR3 sequence is 15 residues long. Between the trimmed V and J ends, which lost 0 bases and 10 bases, there was a span of 13 bases. The CDR3 loop reads CATSRDGTPGSPLHF. The CDR3 bases are TGTGCCACCAGCAGAGATGGGACACCTGGATCACCCCTCCACTTT. The variable domain in full, completed from reference TRBV15 and TRBJ1-6, reads DAMVIQNPRYQVTQFGKPVTLSCSQTLNHNVMYWYQQKSSQAPKLLFHYYDKDFNNEADTPDNFQSRRPNTSFCFLDIRSPGLGDTAMYLCATSRDGTPGSPLHFGNGTRLTVT.

This clonotype was seen repeatedly, ten times or more. CDR3 in amino acids: CSAKGGIGELFF. The CDR3 nucleotides read TGCAGTGCTAAAGGGGGGATCGGGGAGCTGTTTTTT. The V call is TRBV20-1, the J call TRBJ2-2; TRBD1 or TRBD2 may be the D gene (6 bases each). V was pared by 4 bases and J by 7 bases, with 10 bases between. Germline V lookup: CDR1 DFQATT, CDR2 SNEGSKA (reference sequence). The CDR3 totals 12 residues.

The V and J genes are TRBV30 and TRBJ2-3, with D hard to call. Deletions cut 0 bases from V and 1 base from J, with 8 bases between. Germline loops: CDR1 GTSNPN, CDR2 SVGIG (reference sequence). This CDR3 has 14 amino acids. The CDR3 sequence is CAWSVSGGTDTQYF. The CDR3 nucleotides are TGTGCCTGGAGTGTATCCGGAGGCACAGATACGCAGTATTTT.

This clonotype has a count of ten or more. The chain combines TRBV20-1 with TRBJ2-2; TRBD1 or TRBD2 may be the D gene (6 bases each). The CDR3 has 16 amino acids. The germline V gene has CDR1 DFQATT and CDR2 SNEGSKA (reference sequence). The V and J ends lost 0 bases and 1 base respectively, with 12 bases between them. Here the CDR3 reads CSARDGGRGNTGELFF. The CDR3 nucleotides are TGCAGTGCTAGAGATGGGGGGCGAGGGAACACCGGGGAGCTGTTTTTT.

The table lists this clonotype with many counts. The J gene is TRBJ2-2, the V gene TRBV9; D ambiguous. Germline V CDR1 and CDR2: SGDLS, YYNGEE. V shed 7 bases and J shed 4 bases, with 8 bases lying between them. The CDR3 extends over 12 amino acids. As DNA, the CDR3 is TGTGCCAGCTTGGGTACCACCGGGGAGCTGTTTTTT. Translating it yields CASLGTTGELFF.

This clonotype was seen many times. The V call is TRBV29-1, the J call TRBJ2-1; possible D gene TRBD1, 6 bases. Germline V CDR1 and CDR2: SQVTM, ANQGSEA. V was cut by 7 bases and J by 0 bases, with 16 bases left in between. This CDR3 is 15 amino acids long. The CDR3 loop reads CSGRGGTSSYNEQFF. The CDR3, as DNA: TGCAGCGGGCGTGGGGGCACTAGCTCCTACAATGAGCAGTTCTTC.

The chain couples TRBV18 to TRBJ2-3; D is undetermined. Germline V gene sequence: CDR1 KGHSH, CDR2 LQKENI. Deletions cut 3 bases from V and 0 bases from J, with 10 bases between. The length of the CDR3 is 15 residues. The CDR3 DNA reads as TGTGCCAGCTCACCTAGGTCTAGTAGCACAGATACGCAGTATTTT. Translation gives CASSPRSSSTDTQYF.

To note about this clonotype: Mismatch with germline at one junction end may stem from a read error. V is TRBV20-1 and J is TRBJ2-1, with D possibly matching TRBD2 (7 bases). In germline, CDR1 is DFQATT, CDR2 SNEGSKA (reference sequence). This CDR3 has 19 residues. The CDR3 spells CSSRGVRRPSGLGLNEQFF. CDR3 bases: TGCAGTTCTAGGGGGGTGCGGAGGCCGAGCGGACTAGGTTTAAATGAGCAGTTCTTC.

This clonotype has a count of ten or more. The DNA of the CDR3 is TGTGCCAGCAGCTTAGGGGTCGGTGTTTTCACTGAAGCTTTCTTT. Translating it yields CASSLGVGVFTEAFF. The chain couples TRBV7-8 to TRBJ1-1; D gene ambiguous. V lost 1 base, J lost 4 bases, and 13 bases lay in between. From germline, CDR1 is SGHVS and CDR2 FQNEAQ. There are 15 residues in the CDR3.

This clonotype was found many times. The chain uses TRBV7-2 and TRBJ2-6; D ambiguous. CDR1 SGHTA and CDR2 FQGNSA come from the germline V gene. Trimming shortened V by 5 bases and J by 6 bases, and 5 bases separated the two germline ends. The CDR3 is 12 amino acids. The CDR3 here is CASSPAANVLTF. The CDR3 region has the DNA TGTGCCAGCAGCCCAGCGGCCAACGTCCTGACTTTC.

This clonotype was counted ten times or more. In DNA, the CDR3 is TGTGCCAGCAGCTGGGGGATTATGAACACTGAAGCTTTCTTT. Protein: CASSWGIMNTEAFF. The chain couples TRBV7-2 to TRBJ1-1; a possible D gene is TRBD1 (5 bases). Germline V CDR1 and CDR2: SGHTA, FQGNSA. The germline V and J ends were trimmed by 4 bases and 0 bases, with 9 bases remaining between them. The CDR3 has 14 residues.

This clonotype was observed at least ten times. This CDR3 reads CASSFRQVGNTGELFF. CDR3 bases: TGTGCCAGCAGCTTCCGACAAGTGGGGAACACCGGGGAGCTGTTTTTT. This chain links TRBV7-8 with TRBJ2-2; D remains ambiguous. Germline V lookup: CDR1 SGHVS, CDR2 FQNEAQ. The CDR3 is made up of 16 amino acids. V dropped 3 bases and J dropped 1 base, with 12 bases sitting between them.

This clonotype was observed at least ten times. The chain employs TRBV7-9 and TRBJ1-2, with 8 bases lining up with TRBD1. The CDR3 totals 14 residues. Looked up from germline, CDR1 is SEHNR and CDR2 is FQNEAQ (reference sequence). The trim removed 4 bases at V and 0 bases at J, leaving 1 base unmatched. CDR3 residues: CASSSTGANYGYTF. The CDR3 DNA sequence: TGTGCCAGCAGCTCGACAGGGGCTAACTATGGCTACACCTTC. Using reference TRBV7-9 and TRBJ1-2 for the parts outside the CDR3, the full variable domain is DTGVSQNPRHKITKRGQNVTFRCDPISEHNRLYWYRQTLGQGPEFLTYFQNEAQLEKSRLLSDRFSAERPKGSFSTLEIQRTEQGDSAMYLCASSSTGANYGYTFGSGTRLTVV.

This clonotype has a count of ten or more. This chain joins TRBV7-6 and TRBJ1-5; D is unclear. V was shortened by 3 bases and J by 7 bases, with 10 bases between the two germline ends. Germline values: CDR1 SGHVS, CDR2 FNYEAQ. The CDR3 covers 13 residues. The CDR3 loop reads CASSFQLSQPQHF. As DNA, the CDR3 is TGTGCCAGCAGCTTTCAGTTGAGCCAGCCCCAGCATTTT.

This clonotype has a count of ten or more. The chain has TRBV7-9 and TRBJ2-4, with 11 bases matching TRBD1. This CDR3 region has 17 residues. The V gene end was trimmed by 5 bases and the J gene end by 2 bases; junction bases not matched to a gene: 8. CDR1 is SEHNR, CDR2 FQNEAQ, per germline (reference sequence). This CDR3 reads CASSTLGQGASKNIQYF. The CDR3 DNA follows: TGTGCCAGCAGCACCCTCGGACAGGGGGCTTCCAAAAACATTCAGTACTTC.

This clonotype occurred many times. The rearrangement uses TRBV5-6 and TRBJ2-6; D gene ambiguous. CDR3 length equals 14 residues. CDR1 SGHDT and CDR2 YYEEEE come from the germline V gene. The ends were cut back, 3 bases at V and 1 base at J, with 5 bases in the middle. CDR3 bases: TGTGCCAGCAGCTCGGAATCTGGGGCCAACGTCCTGACTTTC. This gives the protein CASSSESGANVLTF.

This clonotype was seen repeatedly, ten times or more. This chain links TRBV7-8 with TRBJ2-7; tentative D call: TRBD2 (6 bases). V lost 3 bases and J 3 bases, leaving 9 bases between the germline ends. CDR1 and CDR2 (germline): SGHVS, FQNEAQ. The CDR3 contains 13 residues. In nucleotides, the CDR3 is TGTGCCAGCAGCTTTAGTAGCGGCTACGAGCAGTACTTC. It codes for CASSFSSGYEQYF.

This clonotype was counted many times. This chain uses TRBV20-1 with TRBJ1-5; 7 nucleotides match TRBD1. Germline V lookup: CDR1 DFQATT, CDR2 SNEGSKA (reference sequence). The V and J ends lost 0 bases and 7 bases, in that order; junction bases with no gene match: 6. The CDR3 extends over 14 amino acids. The CDR3 DNA is TGCAGTGCTAGAGAAGGGACAGCCAGGCAGCCCCAGCATTTT. Translated: CSAREGTARQPQHF.